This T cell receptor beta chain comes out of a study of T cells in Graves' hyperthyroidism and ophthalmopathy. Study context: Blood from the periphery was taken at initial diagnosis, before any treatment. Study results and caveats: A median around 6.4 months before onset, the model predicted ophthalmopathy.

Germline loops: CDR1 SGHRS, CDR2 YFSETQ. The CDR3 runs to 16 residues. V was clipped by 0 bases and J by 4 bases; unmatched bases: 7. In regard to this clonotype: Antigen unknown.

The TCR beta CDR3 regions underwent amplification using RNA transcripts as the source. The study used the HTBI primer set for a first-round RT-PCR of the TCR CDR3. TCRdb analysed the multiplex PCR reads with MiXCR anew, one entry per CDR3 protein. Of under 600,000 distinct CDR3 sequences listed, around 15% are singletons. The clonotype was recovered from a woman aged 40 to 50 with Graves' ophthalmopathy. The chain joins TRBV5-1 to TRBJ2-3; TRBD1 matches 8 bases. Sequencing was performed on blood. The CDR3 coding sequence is TGCGCCAGCAGCTTGGGACAGGGGTTCAGCGCAGATACGCAGTATTTT. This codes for CASSLGQGFSADTQYF.